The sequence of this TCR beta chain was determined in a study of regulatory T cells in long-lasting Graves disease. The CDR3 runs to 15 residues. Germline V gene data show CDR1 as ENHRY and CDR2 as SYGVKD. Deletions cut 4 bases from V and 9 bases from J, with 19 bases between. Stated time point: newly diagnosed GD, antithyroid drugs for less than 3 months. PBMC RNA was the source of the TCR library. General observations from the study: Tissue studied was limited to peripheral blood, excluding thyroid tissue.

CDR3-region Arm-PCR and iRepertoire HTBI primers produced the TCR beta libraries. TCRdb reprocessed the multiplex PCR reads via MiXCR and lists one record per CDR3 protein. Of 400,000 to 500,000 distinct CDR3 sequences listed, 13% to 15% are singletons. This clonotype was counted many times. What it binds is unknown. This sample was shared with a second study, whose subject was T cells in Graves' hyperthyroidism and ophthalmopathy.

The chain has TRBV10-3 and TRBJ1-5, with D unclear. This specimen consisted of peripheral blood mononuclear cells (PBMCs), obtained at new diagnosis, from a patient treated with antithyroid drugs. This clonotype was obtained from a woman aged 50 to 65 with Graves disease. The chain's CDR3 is CAISGRIVATGPQHF. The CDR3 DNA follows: TGTGCCATCAGTGGAAGAATAGTAGCCACTGGGCCCCAGCATTTT.